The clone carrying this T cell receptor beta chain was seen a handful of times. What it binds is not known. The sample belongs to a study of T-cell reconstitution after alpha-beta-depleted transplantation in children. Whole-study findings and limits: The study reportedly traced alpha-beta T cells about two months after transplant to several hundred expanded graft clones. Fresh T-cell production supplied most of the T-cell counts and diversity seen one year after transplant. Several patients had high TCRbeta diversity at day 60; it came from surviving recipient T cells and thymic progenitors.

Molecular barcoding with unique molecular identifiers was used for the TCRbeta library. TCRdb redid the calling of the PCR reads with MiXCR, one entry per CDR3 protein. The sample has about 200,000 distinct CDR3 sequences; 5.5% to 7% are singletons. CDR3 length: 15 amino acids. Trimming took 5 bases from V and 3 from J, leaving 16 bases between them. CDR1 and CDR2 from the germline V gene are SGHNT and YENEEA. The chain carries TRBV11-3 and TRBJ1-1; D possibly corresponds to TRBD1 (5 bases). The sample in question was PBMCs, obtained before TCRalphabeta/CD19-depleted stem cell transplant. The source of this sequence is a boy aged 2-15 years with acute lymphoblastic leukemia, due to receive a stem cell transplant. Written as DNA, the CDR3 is TGTGCCAGCAGCCATCGGAAAAGGGGTCACACTGAAGCTTTCTTT. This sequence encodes CASSHRKRGHTEAFF.